This T cell receptor beta chain was sequenced during a study of CD8+ T cells in alopecia areata. Study as a whole: Patients in the treated group were given tofacitinib by mouth, 5 to 10 mg twice a day. Notes on the study in general: How baseline CD8+ expansion relates to response remains uncertain (there was one nonresponder). Against the mouse data, patients shared TCRs less clearly, possibly for HLA reasons.

RNA, once extracted, was reverse transcribed into cDNA for use as the sequencing template. The protocol was immunoSEQ multiplex PCR, while the TCRdb copy is restricted to in-frame clones and leaves out a portion. Among roughly 120,000 clones listed, around 54% were seen once. The CDR3 spans 15 residues. Germline-derived CDR1 and CDR2 are LNHDA and SQIVND (reference sequence). Trimming took 5 bases from V and 5 from J, leaving 18 bases between them. Treatment here: oral pan-JAK inhibitor, 5-10 mg twice daily. On this clone: What it recognizes is unknown.

The receptor's source is a human donor with alopecia areata. The chain employs TRBV19 and TRBJ1-2; D gene uncertain. The material was CD4+ T cells sorted from blood, obtained at week 24, from a patient treated with tofacitinib. The CDR3 nucleotides read TGTGCCAGTAGTGGAGGAACTCCTTATGCGTATGGCTACACCTTC. Protein: CASSGGTPYAYGYTF.